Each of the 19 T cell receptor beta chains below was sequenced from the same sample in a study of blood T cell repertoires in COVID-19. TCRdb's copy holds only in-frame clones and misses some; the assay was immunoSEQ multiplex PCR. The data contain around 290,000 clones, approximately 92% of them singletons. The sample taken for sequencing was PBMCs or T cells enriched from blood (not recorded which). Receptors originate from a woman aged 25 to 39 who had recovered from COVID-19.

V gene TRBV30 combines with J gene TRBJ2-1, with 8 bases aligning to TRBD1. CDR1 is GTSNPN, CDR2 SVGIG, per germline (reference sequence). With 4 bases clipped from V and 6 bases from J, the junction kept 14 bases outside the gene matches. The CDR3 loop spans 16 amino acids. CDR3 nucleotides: TGTGCCTGGACTCGACAGGGGTATCCCCTAGGCAATGAGCAGTTCTTC. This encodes CAWTRQGYPLGNEQFF.

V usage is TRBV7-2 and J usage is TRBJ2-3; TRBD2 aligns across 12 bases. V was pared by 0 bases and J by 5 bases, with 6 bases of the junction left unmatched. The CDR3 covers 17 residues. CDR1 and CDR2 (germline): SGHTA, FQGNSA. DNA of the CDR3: TGTGCCAGCAGCTTAGCCGCTAGCGGGAGGGCGATAGATACGCAGTATTTT. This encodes CASSLAASGRAIDTQYF.

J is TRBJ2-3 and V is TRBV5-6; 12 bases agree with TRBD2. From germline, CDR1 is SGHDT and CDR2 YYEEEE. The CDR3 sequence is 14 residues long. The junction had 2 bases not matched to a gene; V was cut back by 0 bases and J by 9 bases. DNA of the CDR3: TGTGCCAGCAGCTTGGGACTAGCGGGAGAAACGCAGTATTTT. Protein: CASSLGLAGETQYF.

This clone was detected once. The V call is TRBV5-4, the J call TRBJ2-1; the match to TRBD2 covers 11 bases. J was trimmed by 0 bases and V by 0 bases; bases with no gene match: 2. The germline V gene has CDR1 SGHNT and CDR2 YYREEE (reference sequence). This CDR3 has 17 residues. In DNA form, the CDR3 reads TGTGCCAGCAGCTTGGATGGACTAGCGGGCTCCTACAATGAGCAGTTCTTC. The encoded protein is CASSLDGLAGSYNEQFF.

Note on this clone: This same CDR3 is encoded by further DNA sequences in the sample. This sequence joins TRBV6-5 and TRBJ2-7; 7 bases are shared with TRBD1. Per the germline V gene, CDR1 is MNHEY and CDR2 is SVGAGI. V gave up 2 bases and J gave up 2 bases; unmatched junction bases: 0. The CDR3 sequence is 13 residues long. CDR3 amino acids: CASSYQGAYEQYF. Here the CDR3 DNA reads TGTGCCAGCAGTTACCAGGGGGCCTACGAGCAGTACTTC.

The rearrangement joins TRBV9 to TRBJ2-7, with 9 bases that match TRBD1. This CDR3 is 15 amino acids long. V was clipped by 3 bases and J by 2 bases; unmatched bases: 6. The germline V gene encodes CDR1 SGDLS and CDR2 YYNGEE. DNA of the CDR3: TGTGCCAGCAGCGAGACGGGACAGGGTACCTACGAGCAGTACTTC. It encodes CASSETGQGTYEQYF.

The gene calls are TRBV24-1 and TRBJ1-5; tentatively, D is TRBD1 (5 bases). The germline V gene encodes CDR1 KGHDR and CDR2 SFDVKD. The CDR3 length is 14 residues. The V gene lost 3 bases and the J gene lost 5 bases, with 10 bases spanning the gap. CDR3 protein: CATSDQGRDQPQHF. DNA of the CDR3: TGTGCCACCAGTGATCAGGGTCGAGATCAGCCCCAGCATTTT.

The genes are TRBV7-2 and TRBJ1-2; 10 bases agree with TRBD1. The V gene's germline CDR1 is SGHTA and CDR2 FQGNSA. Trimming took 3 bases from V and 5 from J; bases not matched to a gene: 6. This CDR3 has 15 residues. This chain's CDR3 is CASSLGGQGLYGYTF. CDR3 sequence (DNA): TGTGCCAGCAGCTTGGGGGGACAGGGGCTTTATGGCTACACCTTC.

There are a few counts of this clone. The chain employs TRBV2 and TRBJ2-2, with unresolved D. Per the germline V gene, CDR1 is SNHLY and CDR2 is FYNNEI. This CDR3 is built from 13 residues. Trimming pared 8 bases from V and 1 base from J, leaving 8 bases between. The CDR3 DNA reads TGTGCCAGCCTTATCGGGAACACCGGGGAGCTGTTTTTT. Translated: CASLIGNTGELFF.

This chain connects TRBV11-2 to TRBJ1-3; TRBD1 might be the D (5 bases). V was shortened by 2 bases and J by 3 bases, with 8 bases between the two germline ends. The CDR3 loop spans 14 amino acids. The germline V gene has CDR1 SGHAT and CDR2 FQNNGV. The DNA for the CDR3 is TGTGCCAGCAGCTTATCAGGGATTGGAAACACCATATATTTT. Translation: CASSLSGIGNTIYF. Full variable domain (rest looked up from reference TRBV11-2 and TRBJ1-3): EAGVAQSPRYKIIEKRQSVAFWCNPISGHATLYWYQQILGQGPKLLIQFQNNGVVDDSQLPKDRFSAERLKGVDSTLKIQPAKLEDSAVYLCASSLSGIGNTIYFGEGSWLTVV.

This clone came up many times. The CDR3 region has the DNA TGTGCCAGCAGCCCTAGAGTAGCGGGGAGTGGGGGTCGGTCCTACGAGCAGTACTTC. This codes for CASSPRVAGSGGRSYEQYF. The chain links TRBV5-8 to TRBJ2-7; 8 nucleotides align to TRBD2. Germline CDR1 and CDR2: SGHTS and YDEGEE. The CDR3 is made up of 19 amino acids. V lost 4 bases and J lost 1; bases outside the gene matches: 19.

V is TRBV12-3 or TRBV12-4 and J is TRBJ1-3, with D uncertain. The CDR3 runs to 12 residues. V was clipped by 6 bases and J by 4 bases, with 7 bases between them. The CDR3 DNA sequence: TGTGCCAGCAGAGAACAGGGAAACACCATATATTTT. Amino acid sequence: CASREQGNTIYF.

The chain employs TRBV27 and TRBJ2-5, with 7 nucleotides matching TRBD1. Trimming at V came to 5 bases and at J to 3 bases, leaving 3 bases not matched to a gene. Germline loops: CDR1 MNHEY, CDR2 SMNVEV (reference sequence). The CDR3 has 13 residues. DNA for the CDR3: TGTGCCAGCAGTGCCGGGACAGAAGAGACCCAGTACTTC. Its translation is CASSAGTEETQYF.

CDR3 coding DNA: TGTGCCAGCAGCCCGCTGACACAGTCACAAGATACGCAGTATTTT. This gives the protein CASSPLTQSQDTQYF. The chain is built from TRBV5-8 and TRBJ2-3, with no clear D. The CDR3 has 15 residues. Trimming removed 4 bases at V and 5 bases at J, with 17 bases between. Germline CDR1 and CDR2: SGHTS and YDEGEE.

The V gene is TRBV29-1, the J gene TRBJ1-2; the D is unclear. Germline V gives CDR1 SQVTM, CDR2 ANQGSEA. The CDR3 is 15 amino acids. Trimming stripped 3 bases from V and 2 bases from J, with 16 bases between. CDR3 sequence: CSVESQANLNYGYTF. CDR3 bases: TGCAGCGTTGAGTCGCAGGCCAACCTAAACTATGGCTACACCTTC.

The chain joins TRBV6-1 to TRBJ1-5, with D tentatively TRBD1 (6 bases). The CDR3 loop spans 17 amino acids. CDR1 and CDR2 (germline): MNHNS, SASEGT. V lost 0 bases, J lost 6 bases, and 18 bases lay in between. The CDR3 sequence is CASSEASPMGARQPQHF. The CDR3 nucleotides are TGTGCCAGCAGTGAAGCCTCCCCAATGGGGGCGCGTCAGCCCCAGCATTTT.

CDR3 amino acids: CASSPTGEVNTEAFF. Here the CDR3 DNA reads TGTGCCAGCAGCCCGACAGGGGAGGTGAACACTGAAGCTTTCTTT. The rearrangement links TRBV6-5 to TRBJ1-1; TRBD1 aligns across 8 bases. CDR1 is MNHEY, CDR2 SVGAGI, per germline. The CDR3 has 15 residues. J was trimmed by 0 bases and V by 6 bases; bases with no gene match: 6.

CDR3 bases: TGTGCCAGCACCGGACCCATTCGGGAGACATCCTACGAGCAGTACTTC. Amino acids: CASTGPIRETSYEQYF. The chain combines TRBV28 with TRBJ2-7, with D possibly being TRBD2 (6 bases). V was shortened by 7 bases and J by 1 base, with 20 bases between the two germline ends. The CDR3 has 16 residues. The germline V gene encodes CDR1 MDHEN and CDR2 SYDVKM. Using reference TRBV28 and TRBJ2-7 for the parts outside the CDR3, the full variable domain is DVKVTQSSRYLVKRTGEKVFLECVQDMDHENMFWYRQDPGLGLRLIYFSYDVKMKEKGDIPEGYSVSREKKERFSLILESASTNQTSMYLCASTGPIRETSYEQYFGPGTRLTVT.

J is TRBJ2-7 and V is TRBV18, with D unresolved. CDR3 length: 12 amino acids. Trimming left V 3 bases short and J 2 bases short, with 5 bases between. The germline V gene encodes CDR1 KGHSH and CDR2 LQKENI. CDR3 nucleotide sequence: TGTGCCAGCTCACCGGAGACCTACGAGCAGTACTTC. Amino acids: CASSPETYEQYF.